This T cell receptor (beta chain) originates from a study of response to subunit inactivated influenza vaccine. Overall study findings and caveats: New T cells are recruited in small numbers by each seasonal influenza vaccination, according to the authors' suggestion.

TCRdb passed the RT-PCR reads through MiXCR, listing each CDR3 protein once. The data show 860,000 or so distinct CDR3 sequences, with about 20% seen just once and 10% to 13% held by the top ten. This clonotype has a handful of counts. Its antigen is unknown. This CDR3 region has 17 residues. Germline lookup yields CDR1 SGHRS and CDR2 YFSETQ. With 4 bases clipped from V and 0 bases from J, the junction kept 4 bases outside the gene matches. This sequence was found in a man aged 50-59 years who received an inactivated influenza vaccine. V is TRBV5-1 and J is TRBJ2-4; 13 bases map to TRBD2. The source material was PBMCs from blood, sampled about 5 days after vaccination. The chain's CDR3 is CASSTGLAGLAKNIQYF. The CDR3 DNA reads TGCGCCAGCAGCACGGGACTAGCGGGGCTAGCCAAAAACATTCAGTACTTC.